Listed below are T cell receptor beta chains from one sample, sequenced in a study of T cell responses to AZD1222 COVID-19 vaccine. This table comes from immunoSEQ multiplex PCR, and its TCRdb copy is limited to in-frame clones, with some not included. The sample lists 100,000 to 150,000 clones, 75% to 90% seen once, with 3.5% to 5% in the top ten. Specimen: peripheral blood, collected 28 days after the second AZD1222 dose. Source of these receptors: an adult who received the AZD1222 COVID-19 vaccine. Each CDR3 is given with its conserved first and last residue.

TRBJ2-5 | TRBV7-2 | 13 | CASSGGTQETQYF
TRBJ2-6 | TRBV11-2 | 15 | CASSFGAGRMNVLTF
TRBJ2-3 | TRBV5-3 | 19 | CARSLESLAGGQGTDTQYF
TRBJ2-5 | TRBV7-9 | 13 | CASSPTALETQYF
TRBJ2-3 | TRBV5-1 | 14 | CASSLGSSTDTQYF
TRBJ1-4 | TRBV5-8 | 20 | CASSSPRGWGTVATNEKLFF
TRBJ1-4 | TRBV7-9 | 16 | CASSPMGTASNEKLFF
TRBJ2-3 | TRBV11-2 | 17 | CASSLRPPGAHTDTQYF
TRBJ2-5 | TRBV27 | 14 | CASSPTGGGSPQYF
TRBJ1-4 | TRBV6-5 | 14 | CASRIRRDNEKLFF
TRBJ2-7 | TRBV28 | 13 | CASRSSDRYEQYF
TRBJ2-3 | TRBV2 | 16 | CASSSRTSGVADTQYF
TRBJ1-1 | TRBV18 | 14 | CASSPGQGGTEAFF
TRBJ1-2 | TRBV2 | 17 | CASSEGGWGLGNYGYTF
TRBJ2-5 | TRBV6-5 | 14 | CASRQTGGIGSQYF
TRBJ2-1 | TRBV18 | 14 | CASSLGRSYNEQFF
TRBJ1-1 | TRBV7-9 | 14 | CASTPSGGRTEAFF
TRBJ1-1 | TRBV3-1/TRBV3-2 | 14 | CASSQEWGRSGAFF
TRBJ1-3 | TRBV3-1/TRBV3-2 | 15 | CASSQGAGYGNTIYF
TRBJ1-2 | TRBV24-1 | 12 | CATSRENHGYTF
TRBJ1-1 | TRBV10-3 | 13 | CAIKDIWGTEAFF
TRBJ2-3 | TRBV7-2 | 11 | CASREGDTQYF
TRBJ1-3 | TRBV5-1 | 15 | CASSFLGQAGNTIYF
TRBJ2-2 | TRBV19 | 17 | CASSILFARVSTGELFF